A selection of T cell receptor beta chains follows, all from one sample in a study of blood T cell repertoires in COVID-19. Clones were read by immunoSEQ multiplex PCR, and TCRdb kept only the in-frame ones, dropping some. The data contain 250,000 to 350,000 clones, approximately 85% of them singletons. What was sequenced was PBMCs or T cells enriched from blood (not recorded which). Source of these receptors: a woman aged 30 to 39 who had recovered from COVID-19. CDR3s leave out the opening cysteine and the closing phenylalanine or tryptophan.

>TRBV15
ATSDMTGTYEKLF
>TRBV4-2
ASSHTSGGYTDTQY
>TRBV3-1/TRBV3-2
ASSGRDRNTEAF
>TRBV27
ASSYGLPQETQY
>TRBV3-1/TRBV3-2
ASSPTAPSYEQY
>TRBV28
ASTENQGLGEKLF
>TRBV2
ASSEPGQTNYGYT
>TRBV6-4
ASSETGLIYGYT
>TRBV7-8
ASSFLGRTGGSPLH
>TRBV4-2
ASSQAPLDGRFTDTQY
>TRBV27
ASSSAGGQRF
>TRBV5-1
ASSLARGRETQY
>TRBV11-2
ASSFSRWVSGSSYEQY
>TRBV5-1
ASSPLDGAEAF
>TRBV6-5
ASSYSSRSGNSPLH
>TRBV24-1
ATATAGDPGYT
>TRBV10-2
ASSEFWDRSVTNYGYT
>TRBV7-8
ASSLVGTSSDEQY
>TRBV14
ASSLDRVEAF
>TRBV24-1
ATSGVDRGIYGYT
>TRBV7-9
ASSSGQRPLGPNTGELF
>TRBV7-8
ASSLGQGSEAF
>TRBV24-1
ATSPNRGAGEQF
>TRBV30
AWSQLLRTTTYNEQF
>TRBV30
AWRRASGNTIY
>TRBV5-1
ASSSIAGELTDTQY
>TRBV24-1
ATSAGTSNEKLF
>TRBV15
ATSRDRVYEKLF
>TRBV6-5
ASTPWGQGNYGYT
>TRBV7-2
ASSSTGGNQPQH
>TRBV16
ASQPPGATYEQY
>TRBV6-4
ASSEDRAGANVLT
>TRBV28
ASSLSIKQF
>TRBV4-2
ASSLELELNQPQH
>TRBV6-1
ASTEGPRNQPQH
>TRBV11-2
ASSLGIRLAGAGETQY
>TRBV11-3
ASSLDGAEQF
>TRBV19
ATFNSYEQY
>TRBV7-9
ASSLVEANQPQH
>TRBV4-1
ASSPTGATSSGANVLT
>TRBV5-6
ASSSIRGAPREKLF
>TRBV11-2
ASSFLNSGRAQETQY
>TRBV6-5
ASFAISYNSPLH
>TRBV2
ASRGNRGQETQY
>TRBV24-1
ATSDVGGAGRAQY
>TRBV19
ASSEATEAF
>TRBV27
ASSPRVVYEQF
>TRBV29-1
SANSGEGANVLT
>TRBV4-2
ASSQVLLSYEQY
>TRBV15
ATSRASNGVYGYT
>TRBV16
ASSQIQGADSYEQY
>TRBV20-1
SASKKSSGANVLT
>TRBV11-2
ASSLVQGWTEAF
>TRBV28
ASSRDTNEQF
>TRBV10-3
AVGEETQY